This T cell receptor beta chain was retrieved from a study of long-term antiretroviral therapy in people with HIV. Study-level points and caveats: ART-treated samples gained diversity yet remained below transplant donor controls. Pre-ART expanded TRB clones stayed dominant throughout, though often decreasing after ART.

For this clone: Its antigen is not known.

Germline assignment: CDR1 MNHEY and CDR2 SMNVEV (reference sequence). With 5 bases removed from V and 0 bases from J, the gap between germline ends came to 14 bases. The CDR3 is 16 residues long. Runs used v3.0 of the immunoSEQ assay and were done at survey level. TCRdb's table, derived via immunoSEQ multiplex PCR, lists solely in-frame clones and lacks some. The sample consists of just under 20,000 clones, approximately 80% of them appearing once. The input for sequencing was unsorted PBMCs, taken 0.5 years before starting antiretroviral therapy. The chain carries TRBV27 and TRBJ1-5, with a tentative D call TRBD1 (6 bases). This TCR came from a man in his late teens or twenties with HIV. CDR3 in amino acids: CASSPLGGYSNQPQHF. DNA of the CDR3: TGTGCCAGCAGTCCCCTGGGGGGCTATAGCAATCAGCCCCAGCATTTT.